This T cell receptor (beta chain) originates from a study of metastatic and nonmetastatic thyroid tumors. Study context: Repertoire comparisons spanned blood and tumor or nodule tissue from malignant and benign thyroid patients.

Ahead of thyroid surgery, no patient had received treatment of any kind. This clone was counted only a few times. One end of the junction fails to match germline, which may point to a read error. Original analysis: A classifier for distant metastasis in papillary thyroid cancer was constructed using CDR3 differences observed across clinicopathological groups. TCRdb re-analyzed the PCR reads through MiXCR. Here the V and J calls rest on TCRdb's processing, not on the authors' analysis. Counted here are about 23,000 clones, 20% occurring once; the ten biggest clones make up around 30%. Germline lookup yields CDR1 MNHNS and CDR2 SASEGT. The CDR3 contains 11 residues.

Sequenced input: blood. The V and J genes are TRBV6-1 and TRBJ1-5; TRBD1 agrees at 10 bases. This TCR was recovered from a female donor with papillary thyroid cancer or a benign thyroid nodule (not recorded which). Some clones in this sample may be carry-over from other donors' samples. CDR3 region: CASSEADRGDF. The CDR3 bases are TGTGCCAGCAGTGAAGCGGACAGGGGGGATTTT.